The source of this T cell receptor (beta chain) is a study of blood T cell repertoires in COVID-19. As for the study in general: Spain, Italy and the United States supplied samples that represented acute and convalescent COVID-19. PBMCs, B-cell-depleted T cells, or T cells were the source of the cDNA or gDNA that made up the material.

Original processing methods: Counts of nucleated cells, estimated from reference gene primer amplification, were obtained. TCRdb's table, derived via immunoSEQ multiplex PCR, lists solely in-frame clones and lacks some. The DNA was the basis for D and trimming; V, J and clone size are from that table. The repertoire holds approximately 100,000 clones, with approximately 92% as singletons. Trimming took 3 bases from V and 4 from J, leaving 13 bases between them. Germline V gives CDR1 MNHEY, CDR2 SVGAGI. The CDR3 length is 15 residues. J is TRBJ1-3 and V is TRBV6-5, with TRBD1 as a possible D gene (6 bases). The TCR was taken from a man aged 50 to 59 with active COVID-19. The sequenced sample was peripheral blood. The CDR3 is CASSYHQGIGNTIYF. The CDR3 DNA follows: TGTGCCAGCAGTTATCACCAGGGGATAGGAAACACCATATATTTT.